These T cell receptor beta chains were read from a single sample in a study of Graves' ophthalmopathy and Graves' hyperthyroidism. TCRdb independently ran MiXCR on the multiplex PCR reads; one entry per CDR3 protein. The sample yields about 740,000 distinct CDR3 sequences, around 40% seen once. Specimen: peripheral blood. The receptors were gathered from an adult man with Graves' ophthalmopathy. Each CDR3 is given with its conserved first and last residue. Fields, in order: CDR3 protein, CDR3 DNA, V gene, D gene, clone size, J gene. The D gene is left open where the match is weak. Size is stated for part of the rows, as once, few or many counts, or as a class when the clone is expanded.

CDR3 protein: CAWSVSGILSEQYF
CDR3 DNA: TGTGCCTGGAGTGTAAGCGGGATTCTCTCCGAGCAGTACTTC
V gene: TRBV11-1
D gene: TRBD2
clone size: .
J gene: TRBJ2-7

CDR3 protein: CASSYSKGSGNNSPLHF
CDR3 DNA: TGTGCCAGCAGTTACTCGAAAGGGAGTGGGAATAATTCACCCCTCCACTTT
V gene: TRBV7-8
D gene: .
clone size: once
J gene: TRBJ1-6

CDR3 protein: CSVRGASTEAFF
CDR3 DNA: TGCAGCGTTCGGGGGGCGAGCACTGAAGCTTTCTTT
V gene: TRBV29-1
D gene: .
clone size: many
J gene: TRBJ1-1

CDR3 protein: CASSFGTGWETQYF
CDR3 DNA: TGTGCCAGCAGCTTTGGGACAGGCTGGGAGACCCAGTACTTC
V gene: TRBV7-9
D gene: TRBD1
clone size: many
J gene: TRBJ2-5

CDR3 protein: CAGKDSGASTGGYTF
CDR3 DNA: TGTGCCGGCAAAGACTCTGGGGCCAGTACGGGAGGCTACACCTTC
V gene: TRBV7-9
D gene: .
clone size: .
J gene: TRBJ1-2

CDR3 protein: CSARGGRTQETQYF
CDR3 DNA: TGCAGTGCTAGGGGCGGGAGGACTCAAGAGACCCAGTACTTC
V gene: TRBV20-1
D gene: TRBD2
clone size: .
J gene: TRBJ2-5

CDR3 protein: CSARDRRSTNEKLFF
CDR3 DNA: TGCAGTGCTAGAGACCGTCGGTCAACTAATGAAAAACTGTTTTTT
V gene: TRBV20-1
D gene: .
clone size: .
J gene: TRBJ1-4

CDR3 protein: CSVEGDRGNEQPQHF
CDR3 DNA: TGCAGCGTTGAGGGGGACAGGGGAAACGAGCAGCCCCAGCATTTT
V gene: TRBV29-1
D gene: TRBD1
clone size: .
J gene: TRBJ1-5

CDR3 protein: CSAVAGGKETQYF
CDR3 DNA: TGCAGTGCAGTGGCGGGCGGGAAAGAGACCCAGTACTTC
V gene: TRBV20-1
D gene: .
clone size: many
J gene: TRBJ2-5

CDR3 protein: CASRDGVAAEAFF
CDR3 DNA: TGTGCCAGCAGGGATGGGGTAGCGGCTGAAGCTTTCTTT
V gene: TRBV2
D gene: .
clone size: .
J gene: TRBJ1-1

CDR3 protein: CASSSVDTQYF
CDR3 DNA: TGTGCCAGCAGTTCGGTTGATACGCAGTATTTT
V gene: TRBV2
D gene: .
clone size: .
J gene: TRBJ2-3

CDR3 protein: CASSLANGGYTF
CDR3 DNA: TGTGCCAGCAGCTTAGCTAACGGGGGATACACCTTC
V gene: TRBV7-9
D gene: .
clone size: .
J gene: TRBJ1-2

CDR3 protein: CASSQASGLRQYF
CDR3 DNA: TGCGCCAGCAGCCAAGCTAGCGGATTGCGGCAGTACTTC
V gene: TRBV7-2
D gene: TRBD2
clone size: .
J gene: TRBJ2-7

CDR3 protein: CASSESSGTDQPQHF
CDR3 DNA: TGTGCCAGCAGTGAATCCTCAGGGACGGATCAGCCCCAGCATTTT
V gene: TRBV24-1
D gene: .
clone size: few
J gene: TRBJ1-5

CDR3 protein: CASRDSTGPRTYEQYF
CDR3 DNA: TGTGCCAGCAGAGACTCTACCGGACCGAGAACCTACGAGCAGTACTTC
V gene: TRBV2
D gene: .
clone size: .
J gene: TRBJ2-7

CDR3 protein: CASSLARALPF
CDR3 DNA: TGTGCCAGCAGCTTAGCTCGGGCGCTCCCCTTC
V gene: TRBV7-2
D gene: .
clone size: few
J gene: TRBJ2-7

CDR3 protein: CSARAGGFSTEAFF
CDR3 DNA: TGCAGTGCCAGAGCGGGGGGCTTTAGCACTGAAGCTTTCTTT
V gene: TRBV20-1
D gene: .
clone size: .
J gene: TRBJ1-1

CDR3 protein: CASSLDRRVNNSPLHF
CDR3 DNA: TGTGCCAGCAGCTTAGATCGGCGGGTTAATAATTCACCCCTCCACTTT
V gene: TRBV11-2
D gene: .
clone size: few
J gene: TRBJ1-6

CDR3 protein: CASSTRGADTIYF
CDR3 DNA: TGTGCCAGCAGTACAAGAGGGGCAGACACCATATATTTT
V gene: TRBV10-3
D gene: .
clone size: .
J gene: TRBJ1-3

CDR3 protein: CASSQETGQNQPQHF
CDR3 DNA: TGTGCCAGCAGCCAAGAGACAGGCCAAAATCAGCCCCAGCATTTT
V gene: TRBV7-2
D gene: .
clone size: .
J gene: TRBJ1-5